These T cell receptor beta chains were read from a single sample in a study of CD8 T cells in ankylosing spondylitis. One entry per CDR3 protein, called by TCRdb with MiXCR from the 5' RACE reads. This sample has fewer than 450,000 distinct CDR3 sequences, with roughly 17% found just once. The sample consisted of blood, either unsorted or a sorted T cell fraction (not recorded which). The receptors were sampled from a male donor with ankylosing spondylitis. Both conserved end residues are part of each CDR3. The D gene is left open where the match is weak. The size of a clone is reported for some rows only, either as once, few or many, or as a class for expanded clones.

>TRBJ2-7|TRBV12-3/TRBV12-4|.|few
CASRLISRGVGEQYF
TGTGCCAGCAGACTCATTAGTAGGGGAGTCGGGGAGCAGTACTTC
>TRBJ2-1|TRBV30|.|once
CACLPQERYNEQFF
TGTGCCTGCCTACCCCAGGAGAGGTACAATGAGCAGTTCTTC
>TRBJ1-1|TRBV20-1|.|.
CSASLDTLGAFF
TGCAGTGCTAGTCTTGACACCTTGGGGGCTTTCTTT
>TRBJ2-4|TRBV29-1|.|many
CSVEDGTRAKNIQYF
TGCAGCGTTGAAGATGGTACAAGAGCCAAAAACATTCAGTACTTC
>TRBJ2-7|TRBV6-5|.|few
CASSYSGGPISYEQYF
TGTGCCAGCAGTTACTCCGGGGGGCCGATTTCCTACGAGCAGTACTTC
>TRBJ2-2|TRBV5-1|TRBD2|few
CASSPLAGGPGELFF
TGCGCCAGCAGCCCCCTAGCGGGGGGCCCCGGGGAGCTGTTTTTT
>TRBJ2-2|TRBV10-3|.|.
CAISESTGRGGELFF
TGTGCCATCAGTGAGTCGACAGGGAGGGGCGGGGAGCTGTTTTTT
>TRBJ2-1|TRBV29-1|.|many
CSVEAASTGEQFF
TGCAGCGTTGAAGCAGCCTCCACCGGGGAGCAGTTCTTC
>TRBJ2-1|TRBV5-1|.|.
CASNRGPNEQFF
TGCGCCAGCAACCGGGGCCCAAATGAGCAGTTCTTC
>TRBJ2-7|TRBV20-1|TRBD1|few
CSAMRQGALAEQYF
TGCAGTGCTATGCGACAGGGGGCGCTGGCCGAGCAGTACTTC
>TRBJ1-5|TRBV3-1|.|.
CASPTRADQPQHF
TGTGCCAGCCCTACGCGGGCCGATCAGCCCCAGCATTTT
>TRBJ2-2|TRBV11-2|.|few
CASSLGEGLTGELFF
TGTGCCAGCAGCTTGGGCGAGGGCCTCACCGGGGAGCTGTTTTTT
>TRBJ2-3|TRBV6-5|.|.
CASSYQGLFTDTQYF
TGTGCCAGCAGTTACCAGGGACTTTTCACAGATACGCAGTATTTT
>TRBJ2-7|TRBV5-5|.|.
CASSLQGIYEQYF
TGTGCCAGCAGCTTGCAGGGTATCTACGAGCAGTACTTC
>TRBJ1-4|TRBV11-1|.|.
CASSLERDEKLFF
TGTGCCAGCAGCTTGGAAAGGGATGAAAAACTGTTTTTT
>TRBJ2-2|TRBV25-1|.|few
CASSPREELNTGELFF
TGTGCCAGCAGTCCTCGTGAAGAACTGAACACCGGGGAGCTGTTTTTT
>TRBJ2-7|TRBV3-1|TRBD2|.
CASSQSLAGGQGEQYF
TGTGCCAGCAGCCAGTCTTTAGCGGGAGGCCAGGGCGAGCAGTACTTC
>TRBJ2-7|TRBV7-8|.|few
CASSLGRAGGSEQYF
TGTGCCAGCAGCTTAGGGAGGGCAGGGGGTAGCGAGCAGTACTTC